Following are 22 T cell receptor beta chains from one sample sequenced in a study of T cell responses to AZD1222 COVID-19 vaccine. Sequencing was performed with immunoSEQ multiplex PCR; in TCRdb, only in-frame clones are kept and a portion is missing. The sample contains approximately 140,000 clones, under 95% of which appear only once. The sequences come from peripheral blood, collected on day 0 of AZD1222 vaccination. These receptor sequences come from an adult in good health.

The genes are TRBV4-1 and TRBJ1-5; D gene unclear. From germline, CDR1 is MGHRA and CDR2 YSYEKL. V gave up 3 bases and J gave up 1 base, with 7 bases separating them. The length of the CDR3 is 14 residues. CDR3: CASSHLGSNQPQHF. The CDR3 DNA reads TGCGCCAGCAGCCACTTGGGAAGCAATCAGCCCCAGCATTTT.

This chain links TRBV6-2 or TRBV6-3 with TRBJ2-6; 10 nucleotides align to TRBD1. V shed 6 bases and J 2 bases; nucleotides not matched to a gene: 7. The CDR3 contains 17 residues. Germline-derived CDR1 and CDR2 are MNHEY and SVGEGT. For the CDR3, the DNA is TGTGCCAGCAGCGGGACAGGGGTTTTCGCTGGGGCCAACGTCCTGACTTTC. Amino acid sequence: CASSGTGVFAGANVLTF.

V is TRBV24-1 and J is TRBJ2-1; D gene unclear. Germline V lookup: CDR1 KGHDR, CDR2 SFDVKD. Trimming pared 5 bases from V and 0 bases from J, leaving 10 bases between. The CDR3 has 15 amino acids. DNA of the CDR3: TGTGCCACCAGTGGGAGCCATAGCTCCTACAATGAGCAGTTCTTC. The encoded protein is CATSGSHSSYNEQFF.

The chain couples TRBV27 to TRBJ2-3; tentative D call: TRBD2 (5 bases). CDR1 is MNHEY, CDR2 SMNVEV, per germline (reference sequence). V lost 3 bases to trimming and J lost 5 bases, with 18 bases between them. This CDR3 region has 16 residues. The CDR3 loop is CASSFKPRQEGDTQYF. CDR3 nucleotides: TGTGCCAGCAGTTTTAAGCCGCGTCAAGAGGGAGATACGCAGTATTTT.

V is TRBV19 and J is TRBJ2-7, with 7 bases aligning to TRBD2. After removal of 1 base from V and 5 bases from J, the junction contained 8 bases not matched to a gene. CDR1 is LNHDA, CDR2 SQIVND, per germline (reference sequence). The CDR3 loop spans 15 amino acids. The CDR3 loop reads CASSIVAGAFDEQYF. In DNA form, the CDR3 reads TGTGCCAGTAGTATAGTGGCGGGAGCTTTCGACGAGCAGTACTTC.

The genes are TRBV7-9 and TRBJ1-6, with unresolved D. The CDR3 is 12 residues long. V was trimmed by 1 base and J by 5 bases, leaving 0 bases between them. Germline V gives CDR1 SEHNR, CDR2 FQNEAQ (reference sequence). CDR3 nucleotides: TGTGCCAGCAGCTTAGATAATTCACCCCTCCACTTT. Residues: CASSLDNSPLHF.

This chain links TRBV19 with TRBJ1-1; 9 nucleotides agree with TRBD1. The ends lost 2 bases at V and 4 bases at J; junction bases unmatched: 5. Germline V gene data show CDR1 as LNHDA and CDR2 as SQIVND (reference sequence). CDR3 length equals 15 residues. CDR3 sequence (DNA): TGTGCCAGTAGTATAAGGGGACAGGGAACCACTGAAGCTTTCTTT. Residues: CASSIRGQGTTEAFF. The full variable domain, rest sourced from reference TRBV19 and TRBJ1-1, is DGGITQSPKYLFRKEGQNVTLSCEQNLNHDAMYWYRQDPGQGLRLIYYSQIVNDFQKGDIAEGYSVSREKKESFPLTVTSAQKNPTAFYLCASSIRGQGTTEAFFGQGTRLTVV.

The genes are TRBV4-1 and TRBJ1-2; unclear D gene. V was clipped by 4 bases and J by 3 bases, with 15 bases between them. Germline-derived CDR1 and CDR2 are MGHRA and YSYEKL. The CDR3 consists of 15 residues. The DNA for the CDR3 is TGCGCCAGCAGCCCCATAAGCCGGGCAGACTATGGCTACACCTTC. Translated: CASSPISRADYGYTF.

The rearrangement uses TRBV28 and TRBJ1-5, with D unclear. Trimming shortened V by 3 bases and J by 2 bases, and 8 bases separated the two germline ends. The germline V gene has CDR1 MDHEN and CDR2 SYDVKM. The CDR3 length is 14 residues. Here the CDR3 DNA reads TGTGCCAGCAGTTTCCCTTTCCGCAATCAGCCCCAGCATTTT. Encoded protein: CASSFPFRNQPQHF.

The chain couples TRBV18 to TRBJ1-2; D remains ambiguous. V lost 3 bases and J lost 2, with 10 bases in between. This CDR3 spans 14 amino acids. From germline, CDR1 is KGHSH and CDR2 LQKENI. CDR3: CASSPPGRNYGYTF. The CDR3 nucleotides are TGTGCCAGCTCACCCCCTGGGAGAAACTATGGCTACACCTTC.

The chain joins TRBV6-2 or TRBV6-3 to TRBJ2-3, with D uncertain. V was shortened by 4 bases and J by 9 bases, with 14 bases between the two germline ends. Germline CDR1 is MNHEY and CDR2 is SVGEGT. CDR3 length: 13 amino acids. The CDR3 loop reads CASSSLSVGTQYF. In nucleotides, the CDR3 is TGTGCCAGCAGTTCCCTTTCTGTGGGGACGCAGTATTTT.

The sample holds a few counts of this clone. The rearrangement joins TRBV11-2 to TRBJ1-2; 7 bases fit TRBD1. This CDR3 region has 15 residues. Trimming removed 4 bases from V and 6 bases from J; junction bases left unmatched: 11. Germline V gene sequence: CDR1 SGHAT, CDR2 FQNNGV. This CDR3 is CASSSTNRGGNGYTF. The CDR3 DNA sequence: TGTGCCAGCAGCTCGACAAACAGGGGTGGTAATGGCTACACCTTC.

The chain combines TRBV6-5 with TRBJ1-4; a weak D match, TRBD1 (6 bases). Germline-derived CDR1 and CDR2 are MNHEY and SVGAGI. The CDR3 has 15 residues. The V gene lost 0 bases and the J gene lost 4 bases, with 9 bases spanning the gap. CDR3 amino acids: CASSYSTGRNEKLFF. CDR3 in DNA: TGTGCCAGCAGTTACTCTACAGGGCGTAATGAAAAACTGTTTTTT.

This clone was counted a single time. V usage is TRBV27 and J usage is TRBJ2-3; D call uncertain. The CDR3 extends over 15 amino acids. V was shortened by 1 base and J by 2 bases, with 10 bases between the two germline ends. Germline CDR1 reads MNHEY; CDR2 reads SMNVEV (reference sequence). DNA of the CDR3: TGTGCCAGCAGTTTATTATTATCATCCACAGATACGCAGTATTTT. Protein sequence: CASSLLLSSTDTQYF.

J is TRBJ2-1 and V is TRBV7-3; TRBD2 aligns across 7 bases. Trimming cost V 4 bases and J 6 bases; bases outside gene matches: 9. The CDR3 totals 15 residues. Per the germline V gene, CDR1 is SGHTA and CDR2 is FQGTGA. The DNA for the CDR3 is TGTGCCAGCAGCTCGACAGCGGGATTCTCCAATGAGCAGTTCTTC. Translating gives CASSSTAGFSNEQFF.

This chain connects TRBV13 to TRBJ1-6; D is possibly TRBD1 (6 bases). Trimming cost V 5 bases and J 9 bases, with 11 bases left between them. CDR3 length: 13 amino acids. CDR1 is PRHDT and CDR2 is FYEKMQ in the germline V gene (reference sequence). The CDR3 DNA reads TGTGCCAGCAGCGAAAGACAGGTTTCACCCCTCCACTTT. It is translated as CASSERQVSPLHF.

The V call is TRBV9, the J call TRBJ1-6; D gene uncertain. The V gene lost 0 bases and the J gene lost 9 bases, with 13 bases spanning the gap. The germline V gene has CDR1 SGDLS and CDR2 YYNGEE. The CDR3 covers 15 residues. Here the CDR3 reads CASSVDTVRSSPLHF. The CDR3 region has the DNA TGTGCCAGCAGCGTAGACACAGTCAGGAGTTCACCCCTCCACTTT.

This clone has just a few counts. The rearrangement uses TRBV9 and TRBJ1-3, with unresolved D. The CDR3 totals 15 residues. The V gene lost 4 bases and the J gene lost 1 base, with 12 bases spanning the gap. Germline V gene lookup returns CDR1 SGDLS and CDR2 YYNGEE. CDR3 in amino acids: CASSPQTRSGNTIYF. In DNA form, the CDR3 reads TGTGCCAGCAGCCCCCAGACCAGATCTGGAAACACCATATATTTT.

Here the CDR3 DNA reads TGTGCCAGCAGCTATAAAACTAGCGGGGTCACCCTGTACGAGCAGTACTTC. Translated, it gives CASSYKTSGVTLYEQYF. This chain uses TRBV7-2 with TRBJ2-7; TRBD2 aligns across 10 bases. The germline CDR1 and CDR2 sequences are SGHTA and FQGNSA. The CDR3 loop spans 17 amino acids. V lost 4 bases to trimming and J lost 4 bases; unmatched junction nucleotides: 13.

The gene calls are TRBV6-6 and TRBJ2-2, with D unclear. The CDR3 is made up of 13 amino acids. CDR1 is MNHNY and CDR2 is SVGAGI in the germline V gene (reference sequence). The V end was cut by 0 bases, the J end by 7 bases, with 6 bases between. DNA of the CDR3: TGTGCCAGCAGTTACTCGGACCTCGGGGAGCTGTTTTTT. It codes for CASSYSDLGELFF.

This clone was seen more than once but under ten times. J is TRBJ1-1 and V is TRBV2; D is possibly TRBD1 (6 bases). Germline loops: CDR1 SNHLY, CDR2 FYNNEI. Deletions cut 7 bases from V and 1 base from J, with 13 bases between. The CDR3 length is 14 residues. The CDR3 region is CASTLRGQNTEAFF. The CDR3 region has the DNA TGTGCCAGCACCCTTCGGGGACAGAACACTGAAGCTTTCTTT.

The gene calls are TRBV5-6 and TRBJ1-1, with D uncertain. Trimming shortened V by 4 bases and J by 0 bases, and 13 bases separated the two germline ends. The CDR3 extends over 15 amino acids. Germline V gene sequence: CDR1 SGHDT, CDR2 YYEEEE. The CDR3 loop is CASSPPEGMNTEAFF. CDR3 sequence (DNA): TGTGCCAGCAGCCCTCCGGAAGGAATGAACACTGAAGCTTTCTTT.